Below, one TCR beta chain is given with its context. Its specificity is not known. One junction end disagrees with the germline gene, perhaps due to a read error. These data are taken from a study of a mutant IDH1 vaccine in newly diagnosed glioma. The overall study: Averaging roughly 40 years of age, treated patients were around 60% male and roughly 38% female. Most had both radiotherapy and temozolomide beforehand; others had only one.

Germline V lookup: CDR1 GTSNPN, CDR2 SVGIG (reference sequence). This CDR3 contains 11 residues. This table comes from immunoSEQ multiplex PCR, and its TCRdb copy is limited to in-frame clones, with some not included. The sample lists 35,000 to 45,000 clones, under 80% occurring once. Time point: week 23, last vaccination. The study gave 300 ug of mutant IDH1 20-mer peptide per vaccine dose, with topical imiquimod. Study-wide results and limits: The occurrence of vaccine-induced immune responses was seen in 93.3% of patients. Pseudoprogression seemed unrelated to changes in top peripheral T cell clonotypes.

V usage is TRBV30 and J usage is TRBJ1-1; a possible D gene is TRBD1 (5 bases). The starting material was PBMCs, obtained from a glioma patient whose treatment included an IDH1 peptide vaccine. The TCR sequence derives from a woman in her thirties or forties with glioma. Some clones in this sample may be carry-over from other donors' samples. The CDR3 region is CAWSVRGETFF. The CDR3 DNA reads TGTGCCTGGAGTGTAAGGGGTGAAACTTTCTTT.